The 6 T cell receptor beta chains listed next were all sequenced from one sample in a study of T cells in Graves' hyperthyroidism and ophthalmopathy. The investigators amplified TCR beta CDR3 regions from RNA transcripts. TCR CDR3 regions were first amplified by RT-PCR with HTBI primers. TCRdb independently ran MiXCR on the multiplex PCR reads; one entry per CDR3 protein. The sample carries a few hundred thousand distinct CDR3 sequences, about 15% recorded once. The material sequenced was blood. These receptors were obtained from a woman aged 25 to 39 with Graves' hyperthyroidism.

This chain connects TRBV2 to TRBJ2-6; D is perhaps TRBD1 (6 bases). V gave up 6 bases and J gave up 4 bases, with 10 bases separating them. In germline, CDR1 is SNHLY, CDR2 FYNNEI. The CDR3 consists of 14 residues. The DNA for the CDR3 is TGTGCCAGCAGCGGGACACCGGGGGCCAACGTCCTGACTTTC. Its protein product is CASSGTPGANVLTF. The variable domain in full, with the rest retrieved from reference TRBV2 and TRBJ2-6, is EPEVTQTPSHQVTQMGQEVILRCVPISNHLYFYWYRQILGQKVEFLVSFYNNEISEKSEIFDDQFSVERPDGSNFTLKIRSTKLEDSAMYFCASSGTPGANVLTFGAGSRLTVL.

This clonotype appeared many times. In DNA form, the CDR3 reads TGCGCCAGCAGCCAAGATCGAGAGAGGGCCTGGTCCGGGGAGCTGTTTTTT. Translating it yields CASSQDRERAWSGELFF. This chain joins TRBV4-3 and TRBJ2-2; perhaps TRBD2 as D (5 bases). The V and J ends lost 0 bases and 6 bases respectively, with 17 bases between them. Germline CDR1 LGHNA, CDR2 YSLEER. CDR3 length equals 17 residues.

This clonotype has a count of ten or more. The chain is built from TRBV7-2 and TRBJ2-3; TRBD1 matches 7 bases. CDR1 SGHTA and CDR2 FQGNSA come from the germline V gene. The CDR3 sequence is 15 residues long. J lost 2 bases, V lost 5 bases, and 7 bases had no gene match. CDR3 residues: CASSHGDSLTDTQYF. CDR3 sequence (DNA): TGTGCCAGCAGCCATGGGGACAGCCTCACAGATACGCAGTATTTT.

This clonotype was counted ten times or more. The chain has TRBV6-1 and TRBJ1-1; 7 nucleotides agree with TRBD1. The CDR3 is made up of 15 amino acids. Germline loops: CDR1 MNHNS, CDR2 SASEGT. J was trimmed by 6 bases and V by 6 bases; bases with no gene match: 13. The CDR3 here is CASSLRQGHSSEAFF. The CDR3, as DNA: TGTGCCAGCAGCCTCAGACAGGGCCATTCCTCTGAAGCTTTCTTT.

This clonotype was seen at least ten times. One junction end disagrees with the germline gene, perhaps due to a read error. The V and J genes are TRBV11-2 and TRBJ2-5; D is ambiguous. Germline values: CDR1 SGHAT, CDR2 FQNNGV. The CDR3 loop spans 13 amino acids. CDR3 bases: TGTGCCAGCAGCCTAGAGGCCCTAGAGACCCAGTACTTC. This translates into CASSLEALETQYF.

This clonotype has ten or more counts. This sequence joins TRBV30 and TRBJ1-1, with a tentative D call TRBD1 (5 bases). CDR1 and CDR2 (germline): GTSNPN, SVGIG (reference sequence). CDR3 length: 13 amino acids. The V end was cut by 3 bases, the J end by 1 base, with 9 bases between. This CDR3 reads CAWSATANTEAFF. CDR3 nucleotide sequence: TGTGCCTGGAGCGCGACAGCGAACACTGAAGCTTTCTTT.